Shown below are 17 T cell receptor beta chains from a single sample sequenced in a study of cytomegalovirus exposure and HLA in healthy donors. PCR involved 60 Vbeta and 13 Jbeta primers. Using immunoSEQ multiplex PCR, the repertoire was profiled, and TCRdb retains in-frame clones only, with some absent. Of some 65,000 clones in the sample, approximately 67% were seen once. Sequences were obtained from PBMCs. The receptors shown here come from a man in his thirties or forties in good health and CMV-seronegative.

This clone has just a few counts. The chain combines TRBV6-6 with TRBJ2-5; perhaps TRBD1 as D (5 bases). This CDR3 is 12 amino acids long. The V end lost 7 bases, the J end lost 0 bases, and 6 bases lay between the germline ends. CDR1 and CDR2 from the germline V gene are MNHNY and SVGAGI (reference sequence). CDR3 loop: CASNRYQETQYF. For the CDR3, the DNA is TGTGCCAGCAACAGGTACCAAGAGACCCAGTACTTC.

The chain joins TRBV30 to TRBJ2-1, with D unclear. V lost 4 bases, J lost 7 bases, and 8 bases lay in between. Germline lookup yields CDR1 GTSNPN and CDR2 SVGIG (reference sequence). The CDR3 runs to 11 residues. The CDR3 sequence is CAWTPVNEQFF. CDR3 bases: TGTGCCTGGACCCCTGTTAATGAGCAGTTCTTC.

The sample holds one count of this clone. The chain couples TRBV7-3 to TRBJ2-1; D is unresolved. Trimming shortened V by 5 bases and J by 0 bases, and 11 bases separated the two germline ends. The germline V gene has CDR1 SGHTA and CDR2 FQGTGA. The CDR3 totals 15 residues. CDR3 DNA sequence: TGTGCCAGCAGCCGTACTCGGAGCTCCTACAATGAGCAGTTCTTC. It yields the protein CASSRTRSSYNEQFF.

The genes are TRBV6-5 and TRBJ1-2, with no clear D. V dropped 4 bases and J dropped 1 base, with 4 bases sitting between them. The germline gives CDR1 MNHEY, CDR2 SVGAGI. The CDR3 covers 12 residues. The CDR3 reads CASSSLNYGYTF. The CDR3 DNA sequence: TGTGCCAGCAGTTCTCTTAACTATGGCTACACCTTC.

This chain links TRBV15 with TRBJ2-7; 8 bases map to TRBD1. Per germline, CDR1 LNHNV and CDR2 YYDKDF (reference sequence). CDR3 length: 13 amino acids. Trimming cost V 9 bases and J 2 bases; bases outside gene matches: 6. CDR3 DNA: TGTGCCACAAGGGACAGGTCGACCTACGAGCAGTACTTC. It encodes CATRDRSTYEQYF. Full variable domain (remainder filled in from reference TRBV15 and TRBJ2-7): DAMVIQNPRYQVTQFGKPVTLSCSQTLNHNVMYWYQQKSSQAPKLLFHYYDKDFNNEADTPDNFQSRRPNTSFCFLDIRSPGLGDTAMYLCATRDRSTYEQYFGPGTRLTVT.

The sample holds a few counts of this clone. The chain recombines TRBV4-1 with TRBJ2-5, with 11 bases identical to TRBD2. The CDR3 sequence is 16 residues long. CDR1 is MGHRA, CDR2 YSYEKL, per germline. V lost 0 bases, J lost 3 bases, and 3 bases stayed unmatched. CDR3: CASSQETGLAEETQYF. The CDR3 coding sequence is TGCGCCAGCAGCCAAGAGACGGGACTAGCGGAAGAGACCCAGTACTTC.

The chain is built from TRBV27 and TRBJ1-5; possible D gene TRBD1, 5 bases. The CDR3 runs 14 residues. Trimming removed 6 bases at V and 0 bases at J, with 9 bases between. CDR1 is MNHEY, CDR2 SMNVEV, per germline (reference sequence). The DNA of the CDR3 is TGTGCCAGCAGCTTACAGGTTAGCAATCAGCCCCAGCATTTT. This codes for CASSLQVSNQPQHF.

The V and J genes are TRBV5-6 and TRBJ1-1; D perhaps matches TRBD1 (5 bases). V was trimmed by 3 bases and J by 10 bases, leaving 10 bases between them. The CDR3 runs 11 residues. Germline loops: CDR1 SGHDT, CDR2 YYEEEE. CDR3 amino acids: CASSSGQGAFF. CDR3 nucleotides: TGTGCCAGCAGCTCCGGACAAGGAGCTTTCTTT.

The chain's CDR3 is CASSPGQSTTYEQYF. In nucleotides, the CDR3 is TGCGCCAGCAGCCCTGGACAGAGTACAACCTACGAGCAGTACTTC. J is TRBJ2-7 and V is TRBV4-1; D possibly corresponds to TRBD1 (6 bases). V lost 4 bases to trimming and J lost 2 bases, with 15 bases between them. Germline V gene data show CDR1 as MGHRA and CDR2 as YSYEKL. CDR3 length: 15 amino acids.

This chain uses TRBV11-3 with TRBJ1-6; D unresolved. With 5 bases removed from V and 5 bases from J, the gap between germline ends came to 10 bases. The germline V gene encodes CDR1 SGHNT and CDR2 YENEEA. This CDR3 contains 14 residues. This CDR3 reads CASSRRGNNSPLHF. As DNA, the CDR3 is TGTGCCAGCAGCCGGAGAGGGAATAATTCACCCCTCCACTTT. Complete variable domain (other parts from reference TRBV11-3 and TRBJ1-6): EAGVVQSPRYKIIEKKQPVAFWCNPISGHNTLYWYLQNLGQGPELLIRYENEEAVDDSQLPKDRFSAERLKGVDSTLKIQPAELGDSAVYLCASSRRGNNSPLHFGNGTRLTVT.

Only one count was recorded for this clone. V and J are TRBV7-9 and TRBJ2-7; 9 bases are a match to TRBD1. CDR1 is SEHNR, CDR2 FQNEAQ, per germline (reference sequence). Trimming took 5 bases from V and 2 from J; bases not matched to a gene: 7. This CDR3 has 15 amino acids. The CDR3 DNA sequence: TGTGCCAGCAGCCCCGACAGGGGGAAGACCTACGAGCAGTACTTC. It codes for CASSPDRGKTYEQYF.

The chain uses TRBV19 and TRBJ2-1; the D is unclear. The CDR3 runs 12 residues. The germline V gene has CDR1 LNHDA and CDR2 SQIVND (reference sequence). Trimming pared 1 base from V and 6 bases from J, leaving 4 bases between. The CDR3 protein is CASSIAGNEQFF. CDR3 bases: TGTGCCAGTAGTATAGCCGGCAATGAGCAGTTCTTC. The variable domain in full, with the rest retrieved from reference TRBV19 and TRBJ2-1, is DGGITQSPKYLFRKEGQNVTLSCEQNLNHDAMYWYRQDPGQGLRLIYYSQIVNDFQKGDIAEGYSVSREKKESFPLTVTSAQKNPTAFYLCASSIAGNEQFFGPGTRLTVL.

This clone has just one count. The chain combines TRBV6-5 with TRBJ1-2; maybe TRBD1 (5 bases). In germline, CDR1 is MNHEY, CDR2 SVGAGI. Trimming left V 2 bases short and J 4 bases short, with 14 bases between. This CDR3 is built from 15 residues. The CDR3 loop is CASSYARDVRYGYTF. The CDR3 DNA reads TGTGCCAGCAGTTACGCCAGGGATGTTCGCTATGGCTACACCTTC.

The chain is built from TRBV2 and TRBJ1-2; 7 bases align to TRBD1. This CDR3 is 12 amino acids long. Germline loops: CDR1 SNHLY, CDR2 FYNNEI. J gave up 4 bases and V 6 bases, and 2 bases lay outside the gene matches. The CDR3 bases are TGTGCCAGCAGGACAGGGACCTATGGCTACACCTTC. It specifies CASRTGTYGYTF.

The rearrangement links TRBV6-5 to TRBJ1-1, with D perhaps TRBD1 (5 bases). The germline gives CDR1 MNHEY, CDR2 SVGAGI. Trimming removed 5 bases from V and 3 bases from J, with 13 bases in between. The CDR3 is 14 residues long. The CDR3 reads CASSIRRGYTEAFF. The CDR3 DNA sequence: TGTGCCAGCAGTATCCGACGGGGGTACACTGAAGCTTTCTTT.

Sample share makes this clone medium-sized. The chain combines TRBV6-5 with TRBJ2-1, with TRBD2 matching over 7 bases. J was trimmed by 5 bases and V by 2 bases; bases with no gene match: 6. Germline V gene lookup returns CDR1 MNHEY and CDR2 SVGAGI. This CDR3 has 15 amino acids. The CDR3 nucleotides are TGTGCCAGCAGTTACATGAGCGGGGCGCACAATGAGCAGTTCTTC. It translates to CASSYMSGAHNEQFF.

This chain connects TRBV6-5 to TRBJ2-2, with D maybe TRBD2 (7 bases). V shed 10 bases and J shed 6 bases, with 15 bases lying between them. Germline CDR1 is MNHEY and CDR2 is SVGAGI. The CDR3 loop spans 13 amino acids. CDR3 sequence: CATRGASAGELFF. For the CDR3, the DNA is TGTGCCACCCGGGGGGCTAGCGCCGGGGAGCTGTTTTTT.